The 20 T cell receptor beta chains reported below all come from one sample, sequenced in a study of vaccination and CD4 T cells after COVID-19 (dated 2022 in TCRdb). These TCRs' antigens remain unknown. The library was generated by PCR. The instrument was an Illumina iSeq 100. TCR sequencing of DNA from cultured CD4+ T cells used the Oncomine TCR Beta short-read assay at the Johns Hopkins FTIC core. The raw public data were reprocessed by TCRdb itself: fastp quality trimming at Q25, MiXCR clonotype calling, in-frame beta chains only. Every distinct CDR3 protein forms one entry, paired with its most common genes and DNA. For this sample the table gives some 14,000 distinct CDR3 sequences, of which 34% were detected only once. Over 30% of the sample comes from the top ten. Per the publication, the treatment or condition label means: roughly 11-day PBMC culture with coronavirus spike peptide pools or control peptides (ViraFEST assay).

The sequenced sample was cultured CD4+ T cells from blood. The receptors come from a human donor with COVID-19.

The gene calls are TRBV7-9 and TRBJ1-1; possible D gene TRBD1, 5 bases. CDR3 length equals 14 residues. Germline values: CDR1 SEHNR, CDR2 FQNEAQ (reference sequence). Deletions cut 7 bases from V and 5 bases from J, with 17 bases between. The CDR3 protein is CASKGDGGGTEAFF. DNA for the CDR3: TGTGCCAGCAAGGGTGATGGGGGGGGGACTGAAGCTTTCTTT.

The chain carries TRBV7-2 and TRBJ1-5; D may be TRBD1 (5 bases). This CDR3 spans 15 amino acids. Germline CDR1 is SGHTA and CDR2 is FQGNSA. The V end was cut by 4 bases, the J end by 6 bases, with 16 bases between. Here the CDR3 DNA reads TGTGCCAGCAGCTCCGAGGGGACCCCCGGTCAGCCCCAGCATTTT. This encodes CASSSEGTPGQPQHF.

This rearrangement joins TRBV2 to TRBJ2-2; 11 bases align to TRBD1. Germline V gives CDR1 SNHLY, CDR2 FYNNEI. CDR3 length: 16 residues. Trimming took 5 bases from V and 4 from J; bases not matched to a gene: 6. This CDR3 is CASSKGQGVGTGELFF. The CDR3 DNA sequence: TGTGCCAGCAGTAAGGGACAGGGGGTCGGCACCGGGGAGCTGTTTTTT.

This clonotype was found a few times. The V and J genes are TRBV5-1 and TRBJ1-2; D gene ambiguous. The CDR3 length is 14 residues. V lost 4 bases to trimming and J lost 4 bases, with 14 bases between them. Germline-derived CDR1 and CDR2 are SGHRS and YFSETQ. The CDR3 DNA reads TGCGCCAGCAGCGCGGACGGAGCCCCCTATGGCTACACCTTC. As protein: CASSADGAPYGYTF.

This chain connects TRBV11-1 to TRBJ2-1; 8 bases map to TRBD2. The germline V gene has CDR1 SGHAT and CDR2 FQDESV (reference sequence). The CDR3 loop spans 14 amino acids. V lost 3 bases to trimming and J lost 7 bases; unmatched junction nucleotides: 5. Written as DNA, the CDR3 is TGTGCCAGCAGCTTGCGGGGGGCGGGTAATGAGCAGTTCTTC. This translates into CASSLRGAGNEQFF.

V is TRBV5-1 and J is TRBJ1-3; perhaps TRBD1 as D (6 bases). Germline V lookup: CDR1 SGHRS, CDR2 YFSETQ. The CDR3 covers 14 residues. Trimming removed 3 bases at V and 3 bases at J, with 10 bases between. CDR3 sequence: CASSSGEIGNTIYF. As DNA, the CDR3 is TGCGCCAGCAGCTCAGGGGAAATTGGAAACACCATATATTTT. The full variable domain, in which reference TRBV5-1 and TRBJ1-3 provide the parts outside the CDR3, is KAGVTQTPRYLIKTRGQQVTLSCSPISGHRSVSWYQQTPGQGLQFLFEYFSETQRNKGNFPGRFSGRQFSNSRSEMNVSTLELGDSALYLCASSSGEIGNTIYFGEGSWLTVV.

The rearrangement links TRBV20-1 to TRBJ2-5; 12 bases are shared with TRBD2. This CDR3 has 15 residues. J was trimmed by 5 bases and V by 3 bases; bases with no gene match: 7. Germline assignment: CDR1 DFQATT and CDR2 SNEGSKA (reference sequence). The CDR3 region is CSASELAGGLETQYF. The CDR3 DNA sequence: TGCAGTGCTAGCGAACTAGCGGGGGGACTGGAGACCCAGTACTTC.

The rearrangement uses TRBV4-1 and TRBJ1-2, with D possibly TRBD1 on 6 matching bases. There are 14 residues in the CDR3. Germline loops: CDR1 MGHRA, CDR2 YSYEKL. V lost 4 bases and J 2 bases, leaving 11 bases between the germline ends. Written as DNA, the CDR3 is TGCGCCAGCAGCCTTGACAGGAGGAACTATGGCTACACCTTC. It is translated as CASSLDRRNYGYTF.

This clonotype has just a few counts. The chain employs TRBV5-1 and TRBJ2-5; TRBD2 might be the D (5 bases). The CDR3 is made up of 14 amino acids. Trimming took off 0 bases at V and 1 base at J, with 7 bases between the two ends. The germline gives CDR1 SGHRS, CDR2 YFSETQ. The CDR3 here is CASSLVGAQETQYF. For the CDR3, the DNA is TGCGCCAGCAGCTTGGTGGGAGCCCAAGAGACCCAGTACTTC.

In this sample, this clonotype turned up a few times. The CDR3 DNA reads as TGTGCCGCGTCGGACAGGGCGAACACCGGGGAGCTGTTTTTT. As protein: CAASDRANTGELFF. The V call is TRBV24-1, the J call TRBJ2-2; 8 positions match TRBD1. CDR1 KGHDR and CDR2 SFDVKD come from the germline V gene. Trimming at V came to 12 bases and at J to 0 bases, leaving 5 bases not matched to a gene. This CDR3 is built from 14 residues.

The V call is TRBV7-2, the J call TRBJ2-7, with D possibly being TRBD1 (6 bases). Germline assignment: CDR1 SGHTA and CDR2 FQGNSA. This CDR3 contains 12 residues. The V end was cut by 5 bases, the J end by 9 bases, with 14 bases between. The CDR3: CASSLTQGVQYF. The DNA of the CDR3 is TGTGCCAGCAGCCTCACACAGGGTGTGCAGTACTTC.

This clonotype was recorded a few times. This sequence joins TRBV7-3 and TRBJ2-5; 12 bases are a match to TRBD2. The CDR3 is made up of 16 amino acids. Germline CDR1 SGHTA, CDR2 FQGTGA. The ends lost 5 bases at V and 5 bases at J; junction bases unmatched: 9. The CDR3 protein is CASSISRTSGVETQYF. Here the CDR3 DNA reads TGTGCCAGCAGCATCTCCCGGACTAGCGGGGTGGAGACCCAGTACTTC.

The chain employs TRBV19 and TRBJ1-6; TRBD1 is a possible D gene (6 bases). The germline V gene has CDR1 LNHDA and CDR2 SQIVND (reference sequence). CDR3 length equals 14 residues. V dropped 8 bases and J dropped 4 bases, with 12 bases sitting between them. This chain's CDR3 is CASLDSLYNSPLHF. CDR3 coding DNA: TGTGCCAGTCTGGACAGCCTGTATAATTCACCCCTCCACTTT.

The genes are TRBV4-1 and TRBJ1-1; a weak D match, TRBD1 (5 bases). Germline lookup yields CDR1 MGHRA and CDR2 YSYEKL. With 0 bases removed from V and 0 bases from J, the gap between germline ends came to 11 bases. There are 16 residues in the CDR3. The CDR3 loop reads CASSQEGDLLNTEAFF. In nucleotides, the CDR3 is TGCGCCAGCAGCCAAGAGGGGGACCTTCTGAACACTGAAGCTTTCTTT.

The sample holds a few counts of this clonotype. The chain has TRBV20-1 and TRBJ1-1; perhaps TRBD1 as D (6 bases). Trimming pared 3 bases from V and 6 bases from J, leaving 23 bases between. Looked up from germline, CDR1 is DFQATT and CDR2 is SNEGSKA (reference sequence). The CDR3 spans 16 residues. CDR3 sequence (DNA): TGCAGTGCTAGGGGGGCAGGGATGGATTTTTATGCTGAAGCTTTCTTT. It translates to CSARGAGMDFYAEAFF.

The DNA for the CDR3 is TGCGCCAGCAGCTTGGCCGTTGGCAGGGGCACTGAAGCTTTCTTT. Its protein is CASSLAVGRGTEAFF. The chain joins TRBV5-1 to TRBJ1-1, with D possibly being TRBD1 (6 bases). The V gene's germline CDR1 is SGHRS and CDR2 YFSETQ. The CDR3 spans 15 residues. With 0 bases removed from V and 4 bases from J, the gap between germline ends came to 13 bases.

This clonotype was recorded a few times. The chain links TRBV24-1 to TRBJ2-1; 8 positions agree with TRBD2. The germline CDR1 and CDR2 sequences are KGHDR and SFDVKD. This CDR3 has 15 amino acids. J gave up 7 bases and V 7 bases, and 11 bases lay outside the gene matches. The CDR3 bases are TGTGCCACCAGCGAGTCCGGGGGGGTAGGGAATGAGCAGTTCTTC. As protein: CATSESGGVGNEQFF.

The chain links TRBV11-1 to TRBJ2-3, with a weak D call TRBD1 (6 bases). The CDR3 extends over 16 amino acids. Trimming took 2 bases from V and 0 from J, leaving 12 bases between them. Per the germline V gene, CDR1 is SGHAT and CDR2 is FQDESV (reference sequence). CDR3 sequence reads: CASSLQGSLSTDTQYF. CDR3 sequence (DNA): TGTGCCAGCAGCTTACAGGGGTCCCTGAGCACAGATACGCAGTATTTT.

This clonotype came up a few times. CDR3 nucleotides: TGTGCCAGCCAATGGAGTAGCGGGGGGTACTGGTTCTTC. This codes for CASQWSSGGYWFF. The J gene is TRBJ2-1, the V gene TRBV12-3 or TRBV12-4; TRBD2 aligns across 10 bases. The CDR3 consists of 13 residues. Germline trimming cut 8 bases from V and 15 bases from J; bases unmatched to any gene: 13.

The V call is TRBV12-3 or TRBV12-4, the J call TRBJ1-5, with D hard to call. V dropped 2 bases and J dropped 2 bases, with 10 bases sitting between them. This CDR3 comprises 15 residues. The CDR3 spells CASSLSAGRNQPQHF. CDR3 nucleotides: TGTGCCAGCAGTTTATCAGCTGGGCGCAATCAGCCCCAGCATTTT.